The present T cell receptor beta chain was sequenced within a study of somatic mutations in cytotoxic T cells in rheumatoid arthritis. V gave up 1 base and J gave up 13 bases; unmatched junction bases: 5. CDR1 and CDR2 (germline): LNHDA, SQIVND (reference sequence). The CDR3 totals 14 residues. This table comes from immunoSEQ multiplex PCR, and its TCRdb copy is limited to in-frame clones, with some not included. The sample has fewer than 40,000 clones; around 86% are singletons. The chain employs TRBV19 and TRBJ1-6; 9 bases agree with TRBD1. The specimen sequenced was CD8+ T cells sorted from blood. The origin of this receptor is an adult with rheumatoid arthritis. The CDR3 loop is CASSIGGQGTPLHF. The DNA for the CDR3 is TGTGCCAGTAGTATAGGTGGACAGGGGACGCCCCTCCACTTT.